Given below is one T cell receptor (beta chain) in context. The specificity of this receptor is unknown. Nothing much larger sits one base from this clone, and base qualities are not available. The immunoSEQ Assay, a bias-controlled multiplex PCR, was used to amplify TCRbeta CDR3 regions from genomic DNA. The paper's data handling went like this. Within the assay, amplification of reference gene primers was used to estimate how many nucleated cells each sample contained. To quantify the absolute abundance of each unique TCRbeta CDR3 rearrangement, sequence reads were collapsed and filtered. For each sample, productive Simpson clonality was calculated as the square root of Simpson's diversity index across productive rearrangements. TCRdb's version of the immuneACCESS table is confined to in-frame rearrangements and falls short of the full clone set. An unresolved V gene accounts for under half of the shortfall where checked; the remainder is of unknown origin. V, J and clone size derive from that table, while D and trimming were established from the DNA sequence. Here the sample has 170,000 or so clones; roughly 84% occur a single time. Approximately 2.9% of the sample belongs to the ten largest clones.

The data are from a study of blood T cell repertoires in COVID-19 (dated by TCRdb to the early 2020s). As for the study more broadly: Samples covering the acute and convalescent phases of COVID-19 were provided by collaborators in the United States, Italy and Spain. The prospective study material was composed of cDNA or gDNA derived from T cells, B-cell-depleted T cells, or PBMCs. The dataset comprised deeply sampled blood TCRbeta repertoires from subjects exposed to, actively infected with, or recovered from COVID-19. The repertoires were made available in a free public database intended to serve as a resource for research on the immune response to SARS-CoV-2. The samples were drawn from the first 160 participants of the ongoing ImmuneRACE study and from 1,200 or so subjects provided by 6 global collaborators. The sample metadata nearly always contained a de-identified subject ID, COVID-19 status, age in years and sex. Where available, HLA class I and class II types were obtained from metadata supplied by the sample provider rather than from assay-based typing. Overall study results and their limits: The quantity of clinical and demographic metadata differed by source and by participant and was supplied without curation.

Collaborating institutions collected whole blood in K2EDTA tubes following their own protocols. For TCRbeta analysis, collaborators shipped samples as frozen whole blood, isolated PBMCs, or DNA extracted from either of those sample types. The junction shows trimming of 5 bases on V and 6 bases on J, and the gene matches do not reach 10 bases of it. The CDR3, cysteine through phenylalanine, is 14 amino acids long. Just the 42-base CDR3 DNA is kept, in frame starting at base 1. CDR1 is given as MNHEY and CDR2 as SVGAGI, both from the germline V gene. Sample: peripheral blood. The V and J segments used are TRBV6-5 and TRBJ2-7, with 7 junctional bases fitting TRBD2. The source of this sequence is an older woman with acute or convalescent COVID-19. The nucleotide sequence reads as follows: TGTGCCAGCAGTCCCGATAGACTAGCAGCCGAGCAGTACTTC. Its translation reads: CASSPDRLAAEQYF.